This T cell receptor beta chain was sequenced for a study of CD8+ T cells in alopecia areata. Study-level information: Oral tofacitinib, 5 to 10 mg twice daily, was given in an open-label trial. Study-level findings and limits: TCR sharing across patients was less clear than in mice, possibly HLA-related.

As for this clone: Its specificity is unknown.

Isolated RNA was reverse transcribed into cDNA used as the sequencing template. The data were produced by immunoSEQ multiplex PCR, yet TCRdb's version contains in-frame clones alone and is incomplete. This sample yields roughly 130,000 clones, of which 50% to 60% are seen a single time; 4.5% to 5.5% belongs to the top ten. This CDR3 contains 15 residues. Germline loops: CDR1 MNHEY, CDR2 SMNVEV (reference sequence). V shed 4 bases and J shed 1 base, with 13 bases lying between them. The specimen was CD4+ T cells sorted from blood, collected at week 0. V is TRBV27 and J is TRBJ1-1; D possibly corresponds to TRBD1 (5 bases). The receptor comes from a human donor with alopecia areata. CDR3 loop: CASSSRGAGNTEAFF. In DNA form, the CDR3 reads TGTGCCAGCAGTTCCCGCGGGGCGGGGAACACTGAAGCTTTCTTT.